The clone carrying this T cell receptor (beta chain) was found many times. A constant-region primer paired with the V-primer adapter amplified TCRs over approximately 19 PCR cycles. TCRdb re-derived calls from the reads in MiXCR, one entry per CDR3 protein. The sample includes some 53,000 distinct CDR3 sequences, around a third of them seen just once. Time point given: after trial treatment. The sample's treatment: LDRT plus nivolumab, ipilimumab, low-dose cyclophosphamide and aspirin (RACIN trial). This specimen comes from a study of low-dose radiotherapy and immunotherapy resistance in tumors. This CDR3 is built from 12 residues. Germline CDR1 MDHEN, CDR2 SYDVKM. V lost 1 base to trimming and J lost 11 bases, with 6 bases between them.

The chain combines TRBV28 with TRBJ1-6; D gene ambiguous. This TCR was recovered from a male donor with rectosigmoid adenocarcinoma. The specimen comprised PBMCs, sampled after low-dose radiotherapy plus immunotherapy. The CDR3 nucleotides are TGTGCCAGCAGTTTATTACAAACACCCCTCCACTTT. Protein product: CASSLLQTPLHF. Full variable domain (rest looked up from reference TRBV28 and TRBJ1-6): DVKVTQSSRYLVKRTGEKVFLECVQDMDHENMFWYRQDPGLGLRLIYFSYDVKMKEKGDIPEGYSVSREKKERFSLILESASTNQTSMYLCASSLLQTPLHFGNGTRLTVT.